In this sample, the clone carrying this TCR beta chain turned up a few times. The data stem from a study of blood T cells in healthy people across ages. A second PCR, run for roughly 7 to 12 cycles, used a sample-barcoded 5' primer plus a J-beta primer mix. TCRdb processed the 5' RACE reads anew with MiXCR; each CDR3 protein has one entry. Of approximately 800,000 distinct CDR3 sequences in the sample, about 26% are singletons; the top ten hold around 2.9%. Germline values: CDR1 MNHEY, CDR2 SVGAGI. This CDR3 contains 15 residues. V was shortened by 4 bases and J by 4 bases, with 16 bases between the two germline ends. The authors isolated at least 6 million PBMCs per sample. In addition, the sample was reused for a study of T cells of mothers and their children. As reported in that work: A few healthy Caucasian mothers and their six children were the donors. In unrelated and related pairs, TCR recombination output is shaped in a similar way by thymic selection.

This clonotype originated in a boy aged 5-17 years in good health. The specimen was blood. This chain joins TRBV6-5 and TRBJ1-2; D possibly corresponds to TRBD1 (5 bases). The CDR3 here is CASSSRTRAPYGYTF. As DNA, the CDR3 is TGTGCCAGCAGTTCGCGGACAAGGGCTCCCTATGGCTACACCTTC.